The sequence of this TCR beta chain was determined in a study of control samples from healthy donors and cancer patients. Clones were read by immunoSEQ multiplex PCR, and TCRdb kept only the in-frame ones, dropping some. The sample lists 78,000 or so clones; roughly 84% were seen once. Looked up from germline, CDR1 is SGDLS and CDR2 is YYNGEE. The V end was cut by 3 bases, the J end by 0 bases, with 18 bases between. The CDR3 length is 18 residues. The rearrangement uses TRBV9 and TRBJ2-2; maybe TRBD1 (7 bases). Source material: blood. The receptor's source is a woman between 45 and 60 years old in good health. The chain's CDR3 is CASSAPSGGLANTGELFF. The DNA of the CDR3 is TGTGCCAGCAGCGCCCCTTCAGGGGGACTCGCGAACACCGGGGAGCTGTTTTTT.